This T cell receptor (beta chain) originates from a study of shared clonotypes between healthy human individuals. Germline assignment: CDR1 SNHLY and CDR2 FYNNEI. Trimming cost V 1 base and J 4 bases, with 11 bases left between them. This CDR3 spans 14 amino acids. Measured with immunoSEQ multiplex PCR; TCRdb has only the in-frame clones, and not every one. The data contain hundreds of thousands of clones, approximately 79% of them singletons. This TCR was sampled from a woman between 25 and 40 years old in good health. The chain joins TRBV2 to TRBJ2-7; D is uncertain. Sample: memory CD4+ T cells sorted from blood. This sample's subset: CD45RA-negative fraction. CDR3 amino acids: CASSEVRTSYEQYF. The CDR3 coding sequence is TGTGCCAGCAGTGAAGTACGGACGAGTTACGAGCAGTACTTC.